This T cell receptor beta chain emerged from a study of blood T cell repertoires in COVID-19. At the level of the study: For recovered donors of Cohort 3, there were two negative PCRs, clearance, or symptom resolution.

This CDR3 comprises 14 residues. CDR1 and CDR2 from the germline V gene are LGHNA and YNFKEQ. Trimming removed 3 bases from V and 7 bases from J, with 13 bases in between. This clone was observed a single time. Using immunoSEQ multiplex PCR, the repertoire was profiled, and TCRdb retains in-frame clones only, with some absent. The sample includes about 210,000 clones, 85% to 90% of them seen just once. The clonotype comes from a woman in her thirties or forties in a cohort exposed to, infected with or recovered from COVID-19 (not recorded which). The chain joins TRBV4-2 to TRBJ2-1, with D tentatively TRBD2 (5 bases). The sequencing sample was made of PBMCs or T cells enriched from blood (not recorded which). CDR3 in amino acids: CASSQQASWNEQFF. CDR3 DNA: TGTGCCAGCAGCCAGCAGGCTAGCTGGAATGAGCAGTTCTTC.